The next 16 T cell receptor beta chains were all read from a single sample in a study of cytomegalovirus exposure and HLA in healthy donors (dated by TCRdb to the late 2010s). The method was the immunoSEQ multiplex PCR assay. The source is immuneACCESS, and TCRdb retained only in-frame sequences with V and J called. Part of the clones is not carried over; for the studies checked, unresolved V genes explain less than half of this, and the remainder is unexplained. In all, the sample holds some 210,000 clones, and roughly 83% of those were seen once. The ten largest account for 4.5% to 6% of the sample. The material sequenced was PBMCs. All receptors come from a woman aged 18-29 years in good health and CMV-seronegative.

This sequence joins TRBV5-4 and TRBJ2-1; 7 nucleotides align to TRBD2. This CDR3 has 16 amino acids. Per germline, CDR1 SGHNT and CDR2 YYREEE (reference sequence). V lost 1 base and J lost 2; bases outside the gene matches: 6. The CDR3 DNA sequence: TGTGCCAGCAGCTTGTCAGCGGGAACGGCCTACAATGAGCAGTTCTTC. It yields the protein CASSLSAGTAYNEQFF.

The CDR3 DNA reads TGTGCCAGCAGCCCTGGACAGGGGACGAACACCGGGGAGCTGTTTTTT. Encoded protein: CASSPGQGTNTGELFF. This chain connects TRBV11-3 to TRBJ2-2; TRBD1 matches at 9 bases. CDR3 length: 16 amino acids. V lost 5 bases to trimming and J lost 0 bases; unmatched junction nucleotides: 4. Germline CDR1 is SGHNT and CDR2 is YENEEA.

The J gene is TRBJ1-1, the V gene TRBV7-9; D is uncertain. The CDR3 runs 12 residues. V was shortened by 5 bases and J by 11 bases, with 15 bases between the two germline ends. Per germline, CDR1 SEHNR and CDR2 FQNEAQ (reference sequence). CDR3 DNA: TGTGCCAGCAGCCGTGATGAAGGTACGGCTTTCTTT. This gives the protein CASSRDEGTAFF. The entire variable domain, with the rest obtained from reference TRBV7-9 and TRBJ1-1, is as follows: DTGVSQNPRHKITKRGQNVTFRCDPISEHNRLYWYRQTLGQGPEFLTYFQNEAQLEKSRLLSDRFSAERPKGSFSTLEIQRTEQGDSAMYLCASSRDEGTAFFGQGTRLTVV.

CDR3 DNA sequence: TGTGCCAGCAGTGAATGGGTAGAGGGCTATGGCTACACCTTC. Encoded protein: CASSEWVEGYGYTF. This chain links TRBV6-1 with TRBJ1-2; D not certain. Looked up from germline, CDR1 is MNHNS and CDR2 is SASEGT. Deletions cut 2 bases from V and 4 bases from J, with 11 bases between. The CDR3 runs to 14 residues.

V and J are TRBV15 and TRBJ2-2, with a tentative D call TRBD2 (6 bases). CDR3 length equals 15 residues. V was shortened by 8 bases and J by 1 base, with 14 bases between the two germline ends. Germline CDR1 and CDR2: LNHNV and YYDKDF (reference sequence). This chain's CDR3 is CATAEGLLNTGELFF. The CDR3 DNA reads TGTGCCACCGCGGAGGGACTCCTGAACACCGGGGAGCTGTTTTTT. Based on the CDR3 plus reference TRBV15 and TRBJ2-2, the full variable domain is DAMVIQNPRYQVTQFGKPVTLSCSQTLNHNVMYWYQQKSSQAPKLLFHYYDKDFNNEADTPDNFQSRRPNTSFCFLDIRSPGLGDTAMYLCATAEGLLNTGELFFGEGSRLTVL.

This rearrangement joins TRBV6-1 to TRBJ2-3; TRBD2 matches at 11 bases. Per the germline V gene, CDR1 is MNHNS and CDR2 is SASEGT. The CDR3 spans 13 residues. V was pared by 8 bases and J by 7 bases, with 5 bases of the junction left unmatched. Here the CDR3 DNA reads TGTGCCAGCGTAGGGACTAGCGGATATACGCAGTATTTT. Translated: CASVGTSGYTQYF.

This rearrangement joins TRBV27 to TRBJ2-1; no definite D call. V dropped 6 bases and J dropped 8 bases, with 14 bases sitting between them. Germline V lookup: CDR1 MNHEY, CDR2 SMNVEV (reference sequence). This CDR3 comprises 13 residues. The CDR3, as DNA: TGTGCCAGCAGCCCACAACTCTGGGATGAGCAGTTCTTC. This gives the protein CASSPQLWDEQFF.

This clone has only one observation. The chain links TRBV10-3 to TRBJ2-1, with unresolved D. CDR1 is ENHRY and CDR2 is SYGVKD in the germline V gene. This CDR3 has 14 residues. The V gene lost 6 bases and the J gene lost 8 bases, with 17 bases spanning the gap. CDR3 loop: CAIRATSQMHEQFF. CDR3 in DNA: TGTGCCATCAGGGCGACTTCACAGATGCATGAGCAGTTCTTC.

The chain recombines TRBV11-3 with TRBJ2-3; TRBD2 matches at 8 bases. V lost 3 bases to trimming and J lost 3 bases; unmatched junction nucleotides: 5. Per germline, CDR1 SGHNT and CDR2 YENEEA. The CDR3 runs 15 residues. The DNA for the CDR3 is TGTGCCAGCAGCTTTCGGGAGGGCCCGACAGATACGCAGTATTTT. It codes for CASSFREGPTDTQYF.

This clone has only a few counts. The rearrangement uses TRBV5-4 and TRBJ2-2; D remains unclear. The V end was cut by 4 bases, the J end by 3 bases, with 13 bases between. From germline, CDR1 is SGHNT and CDR2 YYREEE (reference sequence). The CDR3 totals 15 residues. The CDR3 coding sequence is TGTGCCAGCAGCCAAGGGCTCCTTGACACCGGGGAGCTGTTTTTT. Its translation: CASSQGLLDTGELFF.

The chain has TRBV28 and TRBJ1-2; D not resolved. The CDR3 contains 10 residues. Trimming took off 5 bases at V and 3 bases at J, with 1 base between the two ends. Germline V gene lookup returns CDR1 MDHEN and CDR2 SYDVKM. The CDR3 DNA reads as TGTGCCAGCAGTGACTATGGCTACACCTTC. Translating gives CASSDYGYTF.

The chain links TRBV18 to TRBJ2-1; TRBD1 is a possible D gene (6 bases). Per the germline V gene, CDR1 is KGHSH and CDR2 is LQKENI. V gave up 1 base and J gave up 4 bases, with 20 bases separating them. This CDR3 has 18 residues. The CDR3: CASSPLVSGQGIYNEQFF. CDR3 DNA sequence: TGTGCCAGCTCACCACTAGTTTCGGGGCAGGGGATTTACAATGAGCAGTTCTTC.

The chain uses TRBV15 and TRBJ1-1, with unresolved D. Germline V gives CDR1 LNHNV, CDR2 YYDKDF (reference sequence). V lost 3 bases, J lost 4 bases, and 9 bases lay in between. The CDR3 is 13 amino acids. As DNA, the CDR3 is TGTGCCACCAGCAGCCCAGAACCCACTGAAGCTTTCTTT. Amino acid sequence: CATSSPEPTEAFF.

The chain has TRBV27 and TRBJ1-1; D remains unclear. The CDR3 length is 13 residues. Germline V gene data show CDR1 as MNHEY and CDR2 as SMNVEV (reference sequence). Trimming cost V 8 bases and J 4 bases, with 14 bases left between them. The CDR3 loop is CASYTASPTEAFF. CDR3 nucleotides: TGTGCCAGCTATACGGCGAGTCCCACTGAAGCTTTCTTT.

This chain joins TRBV14 and TRBJ1-2; D unclear. Germline V gives CDR1 SGHDN, CDR2 FVKESK. Trimming pared 0 bases from V and 4 bases from J, leaving 15 bases between. The CDR3 has 16 amino acids. CDR3 sequence reads: CASSQDLGPAGYGYTF. CDR3 nucleotides: TGTGCCAGCAGCCAAGATCTAGGCCCGGCGGGCTATGGCTACACCTTC.

This chain links TRBV4-1 with TRBJ2-1; TRBD1 matches at 8 bases. There are 16 residues in the CDR3. The junction had 13 bases not matched to a gene; V was cut back by 6 bases and J by 6 bases. Germline CDR1 reads MGHRA; CDR2 reads YSYEKL. In DNA form, the CDR3 reads TGCGCCAGCAGGGGGACAGGCCAAGGTCGGGGCAATGAGCAGTTCTTC. Translating gives CASRGTGQGRGNEQFF.